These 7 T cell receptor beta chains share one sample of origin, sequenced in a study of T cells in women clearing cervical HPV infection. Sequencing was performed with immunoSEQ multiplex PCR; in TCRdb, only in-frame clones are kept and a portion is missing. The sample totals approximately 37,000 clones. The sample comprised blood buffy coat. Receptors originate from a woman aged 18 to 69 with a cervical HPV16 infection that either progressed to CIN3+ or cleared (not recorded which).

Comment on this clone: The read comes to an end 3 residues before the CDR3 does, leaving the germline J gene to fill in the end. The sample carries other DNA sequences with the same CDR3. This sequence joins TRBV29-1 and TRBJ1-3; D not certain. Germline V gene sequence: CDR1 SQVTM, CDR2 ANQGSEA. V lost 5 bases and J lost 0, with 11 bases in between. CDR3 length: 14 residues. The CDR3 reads CSVSLRSSGNTIYF. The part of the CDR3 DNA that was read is TGCAGCGTTTCACTCAGGAGCTCTGGAAACACC.

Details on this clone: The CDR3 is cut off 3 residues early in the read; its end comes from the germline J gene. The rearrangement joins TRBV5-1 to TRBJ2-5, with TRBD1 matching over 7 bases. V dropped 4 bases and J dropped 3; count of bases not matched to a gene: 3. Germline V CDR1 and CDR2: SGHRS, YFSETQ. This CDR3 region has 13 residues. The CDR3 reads CASSPGTEETQYF. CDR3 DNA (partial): TGCGCCAGCAGCCCGGGGACAGAAGAGACC.

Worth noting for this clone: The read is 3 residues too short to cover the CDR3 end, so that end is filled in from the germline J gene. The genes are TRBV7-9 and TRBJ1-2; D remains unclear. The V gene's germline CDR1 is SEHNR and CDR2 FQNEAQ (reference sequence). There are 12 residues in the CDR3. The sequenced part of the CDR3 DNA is TGTGCCAGCAGCTTAACAGCGGATACC. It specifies CASSLTADT. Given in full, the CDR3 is CASSLTADTYTF.

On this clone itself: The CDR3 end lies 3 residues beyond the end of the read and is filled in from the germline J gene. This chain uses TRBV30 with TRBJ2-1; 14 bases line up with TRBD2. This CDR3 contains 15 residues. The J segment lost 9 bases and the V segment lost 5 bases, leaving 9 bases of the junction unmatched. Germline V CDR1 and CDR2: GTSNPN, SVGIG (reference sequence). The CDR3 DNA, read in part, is TGTGCCTGGGCGACTAGCGGGGGGGCAAAAGGTGAG. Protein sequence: CAWATSGGAKGE. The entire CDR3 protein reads CAWATSGGAKGEQFF.

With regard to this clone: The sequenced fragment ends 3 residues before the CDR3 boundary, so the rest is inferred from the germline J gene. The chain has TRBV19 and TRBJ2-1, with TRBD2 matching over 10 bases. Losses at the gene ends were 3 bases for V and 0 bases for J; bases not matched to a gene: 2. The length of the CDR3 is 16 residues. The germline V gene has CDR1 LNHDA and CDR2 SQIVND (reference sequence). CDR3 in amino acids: CASSIPSGSSYNEQFF. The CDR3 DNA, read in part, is TGTGCCAGTAGTATCCCTAGCGGGAGCTCCTACAATGAG.

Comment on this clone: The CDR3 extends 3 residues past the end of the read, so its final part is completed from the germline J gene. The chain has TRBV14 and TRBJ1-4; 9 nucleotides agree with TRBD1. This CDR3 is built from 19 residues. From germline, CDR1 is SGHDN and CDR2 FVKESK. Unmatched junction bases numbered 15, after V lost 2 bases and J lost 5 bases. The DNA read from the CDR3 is TGTGCCAGCAGCCAATTGGCCGGGACAGGGTCGTTCCCAAATGAAAAA. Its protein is CASSQLAGTGSFPNEK. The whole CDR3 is CASSQLAGTGSFPNEKLFF.

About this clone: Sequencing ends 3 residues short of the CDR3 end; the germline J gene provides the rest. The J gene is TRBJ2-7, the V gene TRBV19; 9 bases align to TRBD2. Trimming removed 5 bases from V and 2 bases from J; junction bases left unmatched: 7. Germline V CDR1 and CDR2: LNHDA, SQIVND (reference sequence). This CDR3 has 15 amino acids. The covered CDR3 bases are TGTGCCAGTAGTCACCCTGCGGGGGGGCCCTACGAG. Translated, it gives CASSHPAGGPYE. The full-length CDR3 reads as CASSHPAGGPYEQYF.